Following are 23 T cell receptor beta chains from one sample sequenced in a study of blood T cell repertoires in COVID-19. Libraries were prepared by immunoSEQ multiplex PCR; TCRdb keeps only in-frame clonotypes and omits some of them. The sample shows 250,000 to 350,000 clones, approximately 90% of them seen only once. The sample was peripheral blood. These receptor sequences come from a woman between 25 and 40 years old with active or convalescent COVID-19.

This clone appeared a single time. The CDR3, as DNA: TGTGCCAGCAGCTTATGGGGGGCGGGGGACCTAGAAGCTTTCTTT. Protein product: CASSLWGAGDLEAFF. This chain uses TRBV7-8 with TRBJ1-1; the D gene is possibly TRBD1 (6 bases). Germline V gene lookup returns CDR1 SGHVS and CDR2 FQNEAQ. CDR3 length: 15 residues. V shed 2 bases and J shed 8 bases, with 18 bases lying between them.

This clone has just a few counts. The sample holds other DNA sequences that translate to the same CDR3. The chain combines TRBV6-5 with TRBJ2-3; D is uncertain. Germline values: CDR1 MNHEY, CDR2 SVGAGI. This CDR3 has 13 amino acids. V lost 4 bases to trimming and J lost 1 base, with 6 bases between them. Written as DNA, the CDR3 is TGTGCCAGCAGTTCACCGGGCACAGATACGCAGTATTTT. This translates into CASSSPGTDTQYF.

The rearrangement joins TRBV5-6 to TRBJ2-1, with 10 bases that match TRBD1. The CDR3 has 18 amino acids. Germline assignment: CDR1 SGHDT and CDR2 YYEEEE. V lost 2 bases, J lost 2 bases, and 10 bases stayed unmatched. The CDR3 region has the DNA TGTGCCAGCAGCTTAGACTTACAGACAGGGGGCCCCTACAATGAGCAGTTCTTC. It is translated as CASSLDLQTGGPYNEQFF.

The rearrangement uses TRBV5-6 and TRBJ1-1; D is unclear. Looked up from germline, CDR1 is SGHDT and CDR2 is YYEEEE. V lost 1 base and J 3 bases, leaving 10 bases between the germline ends. The CDR3 has 14 residues. CDR3 sequence (DNA): TGTGCCAGCAGCTTGCGCGGAATTGACACTGAAGCTTTCTTT. Protein: CASSLRGIDTEAFF. Full variable domain (rest looked up from reference TRBV5-6 and TRBJ1-1): DAGVTQSPTHLIKTRGQQVTLRCSPKSGHDTVSWYQQALGQGPQFIFQYYEEEERQRGNFPDRFSGHQFPNYSSELNVNALLLGDSALYLCASSLRGIDTEAFFGQGTRLTVV.

CDR3 bases: TGTGCCAGCAGCGTAGATAGCGGGGGGGTCACTGAAGCTTTCTTT. Protein product: CASSVDSGGVTEAFF. The chain joins TRBV9 to TRBJ1-1, with a weak D call TRBD1 (5 bases). Trimming stripped 0 bases from V and 4 bases from J, with 13 bases between. The germline gives CDR1 SGDLS, CDR2 YYNGEE. CDR3 length: 15 residues.

The chain uses TRBV18 and TRBJ1-6; D gene uncertain. Germline CDR1 reads KGHSH; CDR2 reads LQKENI. The CDR3 loop spans 13 amino acids. Trimming stripped 10 bases from V and 6 bases from J, with 13 bases between. CDR3 loop: CATTQMTNSPLHF. The CDR3 nucleotides read TGTGCCACCACACAGATGACTAATTCACCCCTCCACTTT.

The chain employs TRBV7-2 and TRBJ1-1, with D possibly being TRBD1 (5 bases). The V gene's germline CDR1 is SGHTA and CDR2 FQGNSA. Trimming cost V 5 bases and J 4 bases, with 14 bases left between them. The CDR3 runs to 14 residues. CDR3 amino acids: CASSIQGSGTEAFF. The CDR3 coding sequence is TGTGCCAGCAGCATCCAGGGCTCCGGCACTGAAGCTTTCTTT.

The rearrangement links TRBV6-1 to TRBJ1-2; 10 bases align to TRBD1. This CDR3 comprises 15 residues. V was pared by 1 base and J by 4 bases, with 3 bases of the junction left unmatched. The germline gives CDR1 MNHNS, CDR2 SASEGT. The CDR3 here is CASSEGQGASYGYTF. DNA for the CDR3: TGTGCCAGCAGTGAAGGACAGGGGGCGAGCTATGGCTACACCTTC.

Points on this clone: The junction departs from germline at one end; a sequencing error may be responsible. V gene TRBV3-1 (or the pseudogene TRBV3-2) combines with J gene TRBJ2-1, with 11 bases fitting TRBD2. The CDR3 consists of 16 residues. The germline V gene has CDR1 LGHDT and CDR2 YNNKEL (reference sequence). DNA of the CDR3: TGTGCCAGTAGCCAGTCTAGCGGGGGGCAATTTAATGAGCAGTTCTTC. Protein: CASSQSSGGQFNEQFF.

The chain carries TRBV6-5 and TRBJ2-5, with 8 nucleotides matching TRBD2. The V and J ends lost 6 bases and 5 bases, in that order; junction bases with no gene match: 5. The germline V gene has CDR1 MNHEY and CDR2 SVGAGI. The CDR3 sequence is 13 residues long. CDR3 sequence reads: CASSQPGGETQYF. In nucleotides, the CDR3 is TGTGCCAGCAGCCAACCGGGGGGGGAGACCCAGTACTTC.

V usage is TRBV6-1 and J usage is TRBJ2-2, with D possibly matching TRBD2 (6 bases). The length of the CDR3 is 14 residues. Trimming removed 1 base from V and 7 bases from J, with 10 bases in between. Germline V gene sequence: CDR1 MNHNS, CDR2 SASEGT. In DNA form, the CDR3 reads TGTGCCAGCAGTGAAGGTGGGGGGAGCGGGGAGCTGTTTTTT. This codes for CASSEGGGSGELFF.

V and J are TRBV27 and TRBJ2-6; 7 positions agree with TRBD1. The junction had 2 bases not matched to a gene; V was cut back by 2 bases and J by 1 base. There are 16 residues in the CDR3. The germline CDR1 and CDR2 sequences are MNHEY and SMNVEV (reference sequence). The CDR3 sequence is CASSLRQGSGANVLTF. The CDR3 nucleotides are TGTGCCAGCAGTTTACGACAGGGATCTGGGGCCAACGTCCTGACTTTC.

The rearrangement uses TRBV6-6 and TRBJ1-2; TRBD1 matches 8 bases. The J segment lost 3 bases and the V segment lost 4 bases, leaving 4 bases of the junction unmatched. Germline V gene sequence: CDR1 MNHNY, CDR2 SVGAGI (reference sequence). The CDR3 consists of 14 residues. The CDR3 DNA follows: TGTGCCAGCAGTTTGACAGGGGACCACTATGGCTACACCTTC. Amino acid sequence: CASSLTGDHYGYTF.

The chain uses TRBV6-2 or TRBV6-3 and TRBJ1-5; possibly TRBD1 for D (6 bases). The CDR3 covers 13 residues. Germline V lookup: CDR1 MNHEY, CDR2 SVGEGT. The V and J ends lost 5 bases and 4 bases respectively, with 9 bases between them. The CDR3 nucleotides read TGTGCCAGCAGTCAGGGGCGGAATCAGCCCCAGCATTTT. Amino acids: CASSQGRNQPQHF.

The chain links TRBV9 to TRBJ2-7; tentatively, D is TRBD2 (6 bases). This CDR3 has 15 residues. The ends were cut back, 3 bases at V and 5 bases at J, with 18 bases in the middle. CDR1 is SGDLS, CDR2 YYNGEE, per germline. Here the CDR3 DNA reads TGTGCCAGCAGCGGAGGGGTAGCGGAACCTCACGAGCAGTACTTC. It is translated as CASSGGVAEPHEQYF.

The chain joins TRBV5-8 to TRBJ1-5; D unclear. CDR1 SGHTS and CDR2 YDEGEE come from the germline V gene. V lost 0 bases and J 2 bases, leaving 12 bases between the germline ends. The CDR3 is 16 residues long. CDR3 DNA sequence: TGTGCCAGCAGCTTGGCCGTGTCAGGCCGCAATCAGCCCCAGCATTTT. It encodes CASSLAVSGRNQPQHF.

This clone was counted only a few times. The chain couples TRBV12-3 or TRBV12-4 to TRBJ2-1, with a tentative D call TRBD2 (5 bases). This CDR3 has 13 residues. V lost 7 bases, J lost 9 bases, and 16 bases lay in between. CDR3 sequence: CASTDRNGGEQFF. The CDR3 nucleotides read TGTGCCAGCACCGATAGAAACGGAGGTGAGCAGTTCTTC.

The chain uses TRBV4-1 and TRBJ1-4; 7 nucleotides match TRBD1. Germline values: CDR1 MGHRA, CDR2 YSYEKL. CDR3 size: 17 residues. Trimming took 4 bases from V and 1 from J; bases not matched to a gene: 9. CDR3 protein: CASSLTSRQGTNEKLFF. In DNA form, the CDR3 reads TGCGCCAGCAGCCTCACCTCGAGACAGGGAACTAATGAAAAACTGTTTTTT.

The chain combines TRBV6-5 with TRBJ2-1, with a tentative D call TRBD2 (6 bases). Germline-derived CDR1 and CDR2 are MNHEY and SVGAGI. The V gene lost 10 bases and the J gene lost 6 bases, with 16 bases spanning the gap. The CDR3 has 13 residues. The CDR3 is CATSGTLTNEQFF. CDR3 nucleotide sequence: TGTGCCACCTCTGGGACTCTCACCAATGAGCAGTTCTTC.

This clone was counted a single time. V and J are TRBV7-2 and TRBJ1-2; 8 bases agree with TRBD1. This CDR3 is 14 amino acids long. Losses at the gene ends were 5 bases for V and 8 bases for J; bases not matched to a gene: 10. Germline-derived CDR1 and CDR2 are SGHTA and FQGNSA. Written as DNA, the CDR3 is TGTGCCAGCAGCCCTGGACAGGGCCTCTGGGGCTACACCTTC. Protein sequence: CASSPGQGLWGYTF.

The chain links TRBV7-2 to TRBJ2-5, with 8 bases matching TRBD2. This CDR3 comprises 17 residues. V lost 2 bases, J lost 5 bases, and 13 bases stayed unmatched. Germline loops: CDR1 SGHTA, CDR2 FQGNSA. CDR3 amino acids: CASSLSGSGGGLETQYF. CDR3 DNA: TGTGCCAGCAGCTTAAGTGGGAGCGGGGGTGGTTTGGAGACCCAGTACTTC.

This clone has only a few counts. The rearrangement joins TRBV19 to TRBJ2-7, with 8 bases matching TRBD1. Losses at the gene ends were 4 bases for V and 2 bases for J; bases not matched to a gene: 7. The CDR3 contains 15 residues. Germline CDR1 LNHDA, CDR2 SQIVND (reference sequence). CDR3 sequence: CASSRTGITTYEQYF. CDR3 DNA sequence: TGTGCCAGTAGTAGGACAGGGATAACAACCTACGAGCAGTACTTC.

There are a few counts of this clone. The V call is TRBV27, the J call TRBJ1-5; the D gene is possibly TRBD1 (6 bases). The CDR3 covers 14 residues. V shed 7 bases and J shed 5 bases, with 15 bases lying between them. Germline CDR1 and CDR2: MNHEY and SMNVEV (reference sequence). The CDR3 nucleotides are TGTGCCAGCAAAAATACAGGGATGGATCAGCCCCAGCATTTT. This translates into CASKNTGMDQPQHF.